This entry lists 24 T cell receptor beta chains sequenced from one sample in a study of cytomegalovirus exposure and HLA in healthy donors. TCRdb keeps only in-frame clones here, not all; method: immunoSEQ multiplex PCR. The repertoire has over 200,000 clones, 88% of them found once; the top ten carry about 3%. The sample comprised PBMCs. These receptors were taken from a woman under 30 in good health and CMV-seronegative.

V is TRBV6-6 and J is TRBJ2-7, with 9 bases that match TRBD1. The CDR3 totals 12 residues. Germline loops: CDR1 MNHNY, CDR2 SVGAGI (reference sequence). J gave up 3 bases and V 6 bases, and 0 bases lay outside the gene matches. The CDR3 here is CASRDRGYEQYF. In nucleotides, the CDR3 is TGTGCCAGCAGGGACAGGGGCTACGAGCAGTACTTC.

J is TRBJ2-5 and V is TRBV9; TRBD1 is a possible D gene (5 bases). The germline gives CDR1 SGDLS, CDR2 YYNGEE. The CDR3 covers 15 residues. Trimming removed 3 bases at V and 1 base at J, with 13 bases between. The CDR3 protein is CASSAAPTVQETQYF. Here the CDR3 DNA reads TGTGCCAGCAGCGCCGCCCCGACAGTCCAAGAGACCCAGTACTTC.

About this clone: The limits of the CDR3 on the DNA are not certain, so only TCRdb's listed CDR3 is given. The CDR3 loop reads CASSLVGQGARRTF. This sequence joins TRBV5-4 and TRBJ1-2; the table's D call of TRBD1 was not tested on the DNA. Germline CDR1 reads SGHNT; CDR2 reads YYREEE (reference sequence). The CDR3 length is 14 residues, termini included.

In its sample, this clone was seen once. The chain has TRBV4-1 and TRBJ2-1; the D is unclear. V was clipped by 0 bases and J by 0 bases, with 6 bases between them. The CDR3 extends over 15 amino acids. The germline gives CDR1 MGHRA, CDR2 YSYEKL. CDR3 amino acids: CASSQEKSSYNEQFF. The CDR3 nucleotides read TGCGCCAGCAGCCAAGAGAAGAGCTCCTACAATGAGCAGTTCTTC.

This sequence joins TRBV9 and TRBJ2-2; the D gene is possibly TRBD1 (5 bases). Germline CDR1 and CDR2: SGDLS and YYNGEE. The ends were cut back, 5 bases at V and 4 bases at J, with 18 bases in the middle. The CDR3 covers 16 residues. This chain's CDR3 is CASRGRADWGTGELFF. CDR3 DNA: TGTGCCAGCAGAGGCAGGGCCGATTGGGGCACCGGGGAGCTGTTTTTT. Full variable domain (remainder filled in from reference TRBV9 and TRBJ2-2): DSGVTQTPKHLITATGQRVTLRCSPRSGDLSVYWYQQSLDQGLQFLIQYYNGEERAKGNILERFSAQQFPDLHSELNLSSLELGDSALYFCASRGRADWGTGELFFGEGSRLTVL.

As DNA, the CDR3 is TGCGCCAGCAGCCAAGGCTCAGGTAGCAATCAGCCCCAGCATTTT. Translation: CASSQGSGSNQPQHF. J is TRBJ1-5 and V is TRBV4-1; D is undetermined. Trimming removed 1 base from V and 0 bases from J, with 7 bases in between. In germline, CDR1 is MGHRA, CDR2 YSYEKL. This CDR3 has 15 residues.

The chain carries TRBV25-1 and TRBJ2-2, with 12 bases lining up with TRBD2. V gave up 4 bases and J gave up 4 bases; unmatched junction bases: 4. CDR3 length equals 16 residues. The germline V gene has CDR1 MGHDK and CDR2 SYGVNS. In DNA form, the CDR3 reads TGTGCCAGCAGTGGGCTAGCGGGAGGGCTCACCGGGGAGCTGTTTTTT. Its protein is CASSGLAGGLTGELFF.

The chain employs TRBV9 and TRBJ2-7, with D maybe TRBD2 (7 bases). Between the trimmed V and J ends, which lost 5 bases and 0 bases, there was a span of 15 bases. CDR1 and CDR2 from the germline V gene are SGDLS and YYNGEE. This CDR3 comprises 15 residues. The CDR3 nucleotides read TGTGCCAGCAGTGCTGGGGGGGACACCTCCTACGAGCAGTACTTC. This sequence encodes CASSAGGDTSYEQYF.

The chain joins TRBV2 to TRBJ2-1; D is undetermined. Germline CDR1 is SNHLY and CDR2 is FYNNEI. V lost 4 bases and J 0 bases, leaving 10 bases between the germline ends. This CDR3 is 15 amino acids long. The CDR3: CASSVRSSSYNEQFF. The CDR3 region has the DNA TGTGCCAGCAGTGTCCGGTCGAGCTCCTACAATGAGCAGTTCTTC.

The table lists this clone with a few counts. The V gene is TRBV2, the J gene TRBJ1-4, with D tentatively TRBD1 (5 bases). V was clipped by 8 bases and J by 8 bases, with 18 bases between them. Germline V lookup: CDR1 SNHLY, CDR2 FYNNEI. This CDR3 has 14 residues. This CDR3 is CASRRRWGLEKLFF. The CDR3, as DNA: TGTGCCAGCCGTCGCCGGTGGGGCTTAGAAAAACTGTTTTTT.

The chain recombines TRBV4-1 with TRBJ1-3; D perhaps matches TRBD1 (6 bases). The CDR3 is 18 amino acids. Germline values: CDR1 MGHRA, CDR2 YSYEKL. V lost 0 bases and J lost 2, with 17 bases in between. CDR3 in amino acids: CASSQDGPPGGPGNTIYF. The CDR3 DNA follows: TGCGCCAGCAGCCAAGATGGTCCTCCGGGGGGCCCTGGAAACACCATATATTTT.

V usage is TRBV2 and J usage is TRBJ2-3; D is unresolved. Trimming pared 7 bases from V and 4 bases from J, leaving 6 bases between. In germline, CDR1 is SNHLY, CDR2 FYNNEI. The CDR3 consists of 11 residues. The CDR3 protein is CASTQADTQYF. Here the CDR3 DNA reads TGTGCCAGCACTCAGGCAGATACGCAGTATTTT.

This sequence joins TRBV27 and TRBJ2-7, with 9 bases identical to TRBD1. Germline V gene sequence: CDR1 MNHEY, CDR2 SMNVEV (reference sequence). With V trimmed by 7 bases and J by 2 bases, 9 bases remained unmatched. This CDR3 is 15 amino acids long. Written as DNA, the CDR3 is TGTGCCAGCACCCCAACCGGGACAGGGACCTACGAGCAGTACTTC. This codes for CASTPTGTGTYEQYF.

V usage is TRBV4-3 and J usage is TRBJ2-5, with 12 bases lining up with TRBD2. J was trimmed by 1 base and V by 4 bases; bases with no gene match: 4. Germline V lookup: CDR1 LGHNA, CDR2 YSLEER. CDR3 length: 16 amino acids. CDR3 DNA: TGCGCCAGCAGCCCTCGACTAGCGGGAGCCCAAGAGACCCAGTACTTC. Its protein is CASSPRLAGAQETQYF.

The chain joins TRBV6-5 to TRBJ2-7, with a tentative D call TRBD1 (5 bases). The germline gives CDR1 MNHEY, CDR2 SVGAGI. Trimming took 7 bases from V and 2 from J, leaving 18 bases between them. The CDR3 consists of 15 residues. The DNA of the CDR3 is TGTGCCAGCACTCGAGCCAGGGTTGCCCCCTACGAGCAGTACTTC. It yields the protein CASTRARVAPYEQYF.

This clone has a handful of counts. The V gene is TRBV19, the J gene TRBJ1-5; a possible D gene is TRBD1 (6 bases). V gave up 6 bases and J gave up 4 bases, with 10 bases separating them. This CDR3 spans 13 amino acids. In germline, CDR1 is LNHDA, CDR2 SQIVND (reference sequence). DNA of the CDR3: TGTGCCAGTAGCGGGACATTAAATCAGCCCCAGCATTTT. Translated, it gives CASSGTLNQPQHF.

Here the CDR3 reads CASSYGTGGNGYTF. The CDR3 coding sequence is TGTGCCAGCAGTTACGGGACAGGGGGCAATGGCTACACCTTC. The chain couples TRBV6-6 to TRBJ1-2, with TRBD1 matching 12 bases. Germline V CDR1 and CDR2: MNHNY, SVGAGI (reference sequence). With 2 bases clipped from V and 6 bases from J, the junction kept 1 base outside the gene matches. The CDR3 totals 14 residues.

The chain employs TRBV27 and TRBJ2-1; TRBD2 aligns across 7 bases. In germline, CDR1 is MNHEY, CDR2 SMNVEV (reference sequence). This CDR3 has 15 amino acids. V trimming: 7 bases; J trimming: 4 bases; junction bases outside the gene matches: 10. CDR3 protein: CASTRESPEYNEQFF. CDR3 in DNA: TGTGCCAGCACGCGGGAGTCACCGGAATACAATGAGCAGTTCTTC.

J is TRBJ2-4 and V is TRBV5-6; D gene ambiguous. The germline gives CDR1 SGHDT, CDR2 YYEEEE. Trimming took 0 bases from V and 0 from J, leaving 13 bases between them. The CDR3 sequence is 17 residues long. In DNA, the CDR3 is TGTGCCAGCAGCTTGGCCCTGCGTGACTTAGCCAAAAACATTCAGTACTTC. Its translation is CASSLALRDLAKNIQYF.

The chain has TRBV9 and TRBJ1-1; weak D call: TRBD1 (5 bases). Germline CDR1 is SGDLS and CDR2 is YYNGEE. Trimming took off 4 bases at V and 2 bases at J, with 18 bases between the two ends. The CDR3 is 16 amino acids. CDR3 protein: CASSSRMGGVNTEAFF. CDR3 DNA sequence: TGTGCCAGCAGCTCCCGGATGGGGGGGGTCAACACTGAAGCTTTCTTT.

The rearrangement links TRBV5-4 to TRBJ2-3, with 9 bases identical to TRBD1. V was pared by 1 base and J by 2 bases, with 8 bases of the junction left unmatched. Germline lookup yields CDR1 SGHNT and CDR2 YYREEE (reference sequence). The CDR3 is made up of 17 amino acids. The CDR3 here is CASSLKTGGFNTDTQYF. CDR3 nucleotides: TGTGCCAGCAGCTTGAAGACAGGGGGGTTTAACACAGATACGCAGTATTTT.

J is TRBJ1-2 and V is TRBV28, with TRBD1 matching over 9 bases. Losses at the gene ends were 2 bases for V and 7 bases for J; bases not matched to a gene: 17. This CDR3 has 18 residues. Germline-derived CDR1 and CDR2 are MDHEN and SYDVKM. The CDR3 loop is CASSLVVGTGPYGGGYTF. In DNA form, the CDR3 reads TGTGCCAGCAGTTTAGTGGTAGGGACAGGGCCTTACGGTGGTGGCTACACCTTC.

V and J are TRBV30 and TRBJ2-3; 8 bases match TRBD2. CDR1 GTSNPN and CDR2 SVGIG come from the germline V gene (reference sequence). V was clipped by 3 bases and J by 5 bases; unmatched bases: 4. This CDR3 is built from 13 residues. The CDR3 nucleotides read TGTGCCTGGAGACAAGCGGGGGTAGATACGCAGTATTTT. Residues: CAWRQAGVDTQYF.

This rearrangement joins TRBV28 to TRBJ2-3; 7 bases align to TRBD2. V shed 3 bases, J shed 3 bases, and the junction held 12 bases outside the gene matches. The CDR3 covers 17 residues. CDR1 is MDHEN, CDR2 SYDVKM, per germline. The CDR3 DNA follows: TGTGCCAGCAGTTTGGGCGGGAGTGGTTTCATGACAGATACGCAGTATTTT. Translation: CASSLGGSGFMTDTQYF.